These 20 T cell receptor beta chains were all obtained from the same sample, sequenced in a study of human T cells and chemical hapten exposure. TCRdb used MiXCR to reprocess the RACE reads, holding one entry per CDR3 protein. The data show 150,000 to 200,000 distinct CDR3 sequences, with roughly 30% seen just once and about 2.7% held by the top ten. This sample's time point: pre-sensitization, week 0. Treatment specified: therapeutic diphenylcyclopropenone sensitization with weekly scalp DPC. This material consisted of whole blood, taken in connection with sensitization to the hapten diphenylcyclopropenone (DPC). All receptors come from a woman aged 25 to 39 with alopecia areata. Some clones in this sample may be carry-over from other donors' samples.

Written as DNA, the CDR3 is TGCAGTGCTAGAGGGCCTAGCGGGAGGTATGAGCAGTTCTTC. This encodes CSARGPSGRYEQFF. This rearrangement joins TRBV20-1 to TRBJ2-1; the match to TRBD2 covers 11 bases. The trim removed 1 base at V and 8 bases at J, leaving 4 bases unmatched. This CDR3 comprises 14 residues. Per the germline V gene, CDR1 is DFQATT and CDR2 is SNEGSKA (reference sequence).

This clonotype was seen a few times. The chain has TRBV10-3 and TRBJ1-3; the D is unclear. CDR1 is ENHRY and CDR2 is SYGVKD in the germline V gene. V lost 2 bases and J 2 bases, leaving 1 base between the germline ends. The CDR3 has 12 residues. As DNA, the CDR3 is TGTGCCATCAGTGAGCCTGGAAACACCATATATTTT. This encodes CAISEPGNTIYF.

CDR3 amino acids: CASTLGREEPQHF. The CDR3 DNA is TGTGCCTCCACCTTGGGGAGAGAGGAGCCCCAGCATTTT. The genes are TRBV7-2 and TRBJ1-5; unclear D gene. V shed 11 bases and J shed 8 bases, with 19 bases lying between them. Germline V gene sequence: CDR1 SGHTA, CDR2 FQGNSA. The CDR3 length is 13 residues.

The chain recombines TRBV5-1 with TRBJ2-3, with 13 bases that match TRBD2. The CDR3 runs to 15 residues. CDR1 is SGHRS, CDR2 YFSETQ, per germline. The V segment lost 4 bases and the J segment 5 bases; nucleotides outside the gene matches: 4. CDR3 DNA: TGCGCCAGCAGCCCGGGACTAGCGGGATTAGATACGCAGTATTTT. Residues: CASSPGLAGLDTQYF.

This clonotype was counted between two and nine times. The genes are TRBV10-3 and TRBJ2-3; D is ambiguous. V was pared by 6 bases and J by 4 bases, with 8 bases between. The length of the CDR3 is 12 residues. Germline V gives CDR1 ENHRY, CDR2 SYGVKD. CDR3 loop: CAIRSEPDTQYF. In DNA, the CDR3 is TGTGCCATCAGATCCGAGCCAGATACGCAGTATTTT.

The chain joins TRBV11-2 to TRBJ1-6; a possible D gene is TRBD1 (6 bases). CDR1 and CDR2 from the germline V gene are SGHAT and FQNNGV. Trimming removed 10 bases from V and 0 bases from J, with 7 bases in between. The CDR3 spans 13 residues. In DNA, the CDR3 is TGTGCCACAGGGGCCTCCTATAATTCACCCCTCCACTTT. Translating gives CATGASYNSPLHF.

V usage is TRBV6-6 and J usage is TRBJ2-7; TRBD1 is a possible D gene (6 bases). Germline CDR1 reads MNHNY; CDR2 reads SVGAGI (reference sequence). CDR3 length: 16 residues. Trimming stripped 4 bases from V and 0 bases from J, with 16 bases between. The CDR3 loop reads CASSWYRDTSSYEQYF. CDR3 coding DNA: TGTGCCAGCAGTTGGTACCGGGACACGAGCTCCTACGAGCAGTACTTC.

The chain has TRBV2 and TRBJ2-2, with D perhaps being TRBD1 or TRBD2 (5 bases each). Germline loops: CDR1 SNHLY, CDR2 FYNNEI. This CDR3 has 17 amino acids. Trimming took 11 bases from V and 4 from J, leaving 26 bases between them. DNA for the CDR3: TGTGCCTCCAGATTGGGGACCTCGGCCACGACCACCGGGGAGCTGTTTTTT. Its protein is CASRLGTSATTTGELFF.

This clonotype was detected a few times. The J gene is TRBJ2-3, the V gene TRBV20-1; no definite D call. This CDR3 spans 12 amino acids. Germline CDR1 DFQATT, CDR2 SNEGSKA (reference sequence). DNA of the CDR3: TGCAGGGTCGGCGCGGGCACAGATACGCAGTATTTT. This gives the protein CRVGAGTDTQYF.

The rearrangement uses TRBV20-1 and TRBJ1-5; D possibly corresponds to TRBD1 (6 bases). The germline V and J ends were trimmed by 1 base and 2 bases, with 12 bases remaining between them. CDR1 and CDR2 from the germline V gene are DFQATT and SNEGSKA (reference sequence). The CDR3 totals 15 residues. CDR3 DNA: TGCAGTGCTAGAGCCCAAGACAGGCGCAATCAGCCCCAGCATTTT. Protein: CSARAQDRRNQPQHF.

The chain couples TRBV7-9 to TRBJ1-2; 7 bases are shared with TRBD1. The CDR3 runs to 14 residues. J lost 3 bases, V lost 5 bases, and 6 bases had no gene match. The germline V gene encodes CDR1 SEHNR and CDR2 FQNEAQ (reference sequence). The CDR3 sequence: CASSRTGVYYGYTF. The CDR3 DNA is TGTGCCAGCAGCCGGACAGGTGTTTACTATGGCTACACCTTC.

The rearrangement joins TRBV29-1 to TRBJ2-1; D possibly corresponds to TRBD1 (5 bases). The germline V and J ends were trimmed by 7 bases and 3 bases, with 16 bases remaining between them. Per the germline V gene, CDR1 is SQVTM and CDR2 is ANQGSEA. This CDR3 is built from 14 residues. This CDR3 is CSAEQTVHYNEQFF. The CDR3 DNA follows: TGCAGCGCCGAACAGACAGTTCACTACAATGAGCAGTTCTTC.

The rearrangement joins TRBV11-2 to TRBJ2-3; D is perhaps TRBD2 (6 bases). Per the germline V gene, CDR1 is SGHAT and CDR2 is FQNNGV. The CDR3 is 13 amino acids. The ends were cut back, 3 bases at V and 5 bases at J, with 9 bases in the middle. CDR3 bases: TGTGCCAGCAGCTTTAGACTAGAAGATACGCAGTATTTT. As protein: CASSFRLEDTQYF.

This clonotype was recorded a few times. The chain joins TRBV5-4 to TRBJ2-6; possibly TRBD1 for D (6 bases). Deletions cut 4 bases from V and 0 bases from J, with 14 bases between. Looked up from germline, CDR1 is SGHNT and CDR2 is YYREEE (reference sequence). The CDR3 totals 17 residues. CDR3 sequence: CASSTGWIISGANVLTF. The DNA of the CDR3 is TGTGCCAGCAGCACAGGGTGGATTATCTCTGGGGCCAACGTCCTGACTTTC.

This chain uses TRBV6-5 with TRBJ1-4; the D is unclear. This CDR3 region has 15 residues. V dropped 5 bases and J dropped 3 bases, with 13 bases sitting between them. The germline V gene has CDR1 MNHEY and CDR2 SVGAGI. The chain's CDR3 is CASSQGRTANEKLFF. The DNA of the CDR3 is TGTGCCAGCAGTCAAGGGAGGACGGCTAATGAAAAACTGTTTTTT.

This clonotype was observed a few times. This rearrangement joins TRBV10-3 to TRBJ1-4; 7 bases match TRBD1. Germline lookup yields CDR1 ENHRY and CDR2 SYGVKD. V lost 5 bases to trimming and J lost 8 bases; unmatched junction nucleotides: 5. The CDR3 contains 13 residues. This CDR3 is CAISPAGGEKLFF. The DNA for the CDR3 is TGTGCCATCAGTCCGGCAGGGGGAGAAAAACTGTTTTTT.

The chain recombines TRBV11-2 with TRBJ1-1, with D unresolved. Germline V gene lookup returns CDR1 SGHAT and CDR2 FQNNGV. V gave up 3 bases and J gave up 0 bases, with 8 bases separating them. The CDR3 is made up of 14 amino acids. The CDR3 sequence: CASSFGPMNTEAFF. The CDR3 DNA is TGTGCCAGCAGCTTCGGTCCGATGAACACTGAAGCTTTCTTT.

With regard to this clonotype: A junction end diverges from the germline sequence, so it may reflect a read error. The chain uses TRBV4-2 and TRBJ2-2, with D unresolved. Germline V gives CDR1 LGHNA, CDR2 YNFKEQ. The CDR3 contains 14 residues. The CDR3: CASSQDIGYVELFF. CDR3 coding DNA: TGCGCCAGCAGCCAAGATATTGGTTACGTGGAGCTGTTTTTT.

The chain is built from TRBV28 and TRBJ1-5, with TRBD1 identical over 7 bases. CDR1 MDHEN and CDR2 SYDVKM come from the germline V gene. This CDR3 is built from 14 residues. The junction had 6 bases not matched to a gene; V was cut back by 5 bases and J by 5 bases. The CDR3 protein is CASSTSQGDQPQHF. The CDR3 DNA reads TGTGCCAGCAGTACAAGTCAGGGGGATCAGCCCCAGCATTTT.

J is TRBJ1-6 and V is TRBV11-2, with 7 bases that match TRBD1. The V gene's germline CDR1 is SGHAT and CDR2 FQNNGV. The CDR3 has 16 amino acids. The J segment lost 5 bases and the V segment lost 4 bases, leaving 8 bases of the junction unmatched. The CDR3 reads CASSSRQGENNSPLHF. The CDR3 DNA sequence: TGTGCCAGCAGCTCAAGACAGGGCGAAAATAATTCACCCCTCCACTTT.